The present entry profiles one TCR beta chain with its context. Some clones are missing from TCRdb's copy, which holds only in-frame ones; the method was immunoSEQ multiplex PCR. The sample shows a few hundred thousand clones, about nine tenths of them seen only once. These data come from a study of blood T cell repertoires in COVID-19. V was clipped by 2 bases and J by 6 bases, with 7 bases between them. Germline CDR1 reads SGHAT; CDR2 reads FQNNGV. The CDR3 totals 12 residues. The sequence came from a man aged 25-45 years who had recovered from COVID-19. This sequence joins TRBV11-2 and TRBJ1-2; no reliable D call. The specimen sequenced was PBMCs or T cells enriched from blood (not recorded which). CDR3: CASSLFGDGYTF. CDR3 DNA: TGTGCCAGCAGCTTATTCGGGGATGGCTACACCTTC.